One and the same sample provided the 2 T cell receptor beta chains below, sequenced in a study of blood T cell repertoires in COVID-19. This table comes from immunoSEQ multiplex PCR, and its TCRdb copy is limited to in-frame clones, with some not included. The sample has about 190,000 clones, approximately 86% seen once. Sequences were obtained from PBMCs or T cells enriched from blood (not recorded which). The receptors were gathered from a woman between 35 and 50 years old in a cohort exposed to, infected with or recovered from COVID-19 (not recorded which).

Here the CDR3 reads CASSRLGTGGPNEKLFF. The CDR3 DNA reads as TGTGCCAGCAGCCGCCTCGGGACAGGGGGCCCTAATGAAAAACTGTTTTTT. The chain joins TRBV7-6 to TRBJ1-4; TRBD1 matches 12 bases. This CDR3 is built from 17 residues. V was pared by 5 bases and J by 3 bases, with 7 bases of the junction left unmatched. Germline V lookup: CDR1 SGHVS, CDR2 FNYEAQ.

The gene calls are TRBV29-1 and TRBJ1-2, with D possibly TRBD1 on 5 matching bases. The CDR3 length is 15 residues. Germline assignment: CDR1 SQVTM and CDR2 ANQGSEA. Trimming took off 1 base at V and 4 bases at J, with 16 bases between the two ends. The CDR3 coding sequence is TGCAGCGTTGAAGGCGGCAGGCAGGGAGGCTATGGCTACACCTTC. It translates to CSVEGGRQGGYGYTF.